These 8 T cell receptor beta chains were all obtained from the same sample, sequenced in a study of regulatory T cells in long-lasting Graves disease. Time point: newly diagnosed GD, antithyroid drugs for less than 3 months. RNA extracted from PBMCs served as the sequencing template. The TCR beta library used iRepertoire HTBI primers with Arm-PCR amplification of CDR3. TCRdb itself ran the multiplex PCR reads through MiXCR, one entry per CDR3 protein. The sample lists hundreds of thousands of distinct CDR3 sequences; about 16% were seen once. The data also belong to a second study, concerning T cells in Graves' hyperthyroidism and ophthalmopathy.

Specimen: peripheral blood mononuclear cells (PBMCs), collected at new diagnosis, from a patient treated with antithyroid drugs. The receptors stem from a woman aged 40-60 years with Graves disease.

This clonotype was picked up many times. The chain is built from TRBV6-1 and TRBJ2-3; perhaps TRBD2 as D (5 bases). Trimming removed 6 bases at V and 6 bases at J, with 13 bases between. From germline, CDR1 is MNHNS and CDR2 SASEGT. The CDR3 consists of 13 residues. The CDR3 protein is CASSARGKDTQYF. The CDR3 bases are TGTGCCAGCAGCGCGCGAGGGAAGGATACGCAGTATTTT.

This chain connects TRBV6-5 to TRBJ1-2; TRBD1 might be the D (6 bases). The CDR3 is made up of 13 amino acids. Germline CDR1 MNHEY, CDR2 SVGAGI. Trimming removed 4 bases at V and 4 bases at J, with 10 bases between. CDR3: CASSSVGGYGYTF. In DNA form, the CDR3 reads TGTGCCAGCAGTTCAGTAGGGGGCTATGGCTACACCTTC.

This clonotype came up many times. This chain connects TRBV11-2 to TRBJ2-1, with 10 positions matching TRBD2. The germline gives CDR1 SGHAT, CDR2 FQNNGV. CDR3 length: 16 residues. The V segment lost 0 bases and the J segment 8 bases; nucleotides outside the gene matches: 7. CDR3: CASSLERAGGHHEQFF. CDR3 bases: TGTGCCAGCAGCTTAGAACGAGCGGGGGGGCACCATGAGCAGTTCTTC.

In its sample, this clonotype was seen a few times. V and J are TRBV30 and TRBJ2-3; possibly TRBD2 for D (7 bases). The CDR3 runs 11 residues. Germline V CDR1 and CDR2: GTSNPN, SVGIG (reference sequence). The V and J ends lost 8 bases and 4 bases respectively, with 10 bases between them. The CDR3 bases are TGTGCCGTGCGGGGGCCAGATACGCAGTATTTT. Translated, it gives CAVRGPDTQYF.

This clonotype was observed at least ten times. This chain joins TRBV6-2 or TRBV6-3 and TRBJ2-1, with no clear D. TRBJ2-5 explains the end of the DNA better; the J call may be wrong. The CDR3 is made up of 13 amino acids. Germline CDR1 MNHEY, CDR2 SVGEGT. CDR3 residues: CASSQNSKETQYF. CDR3 DNA sequence: TGTGCCAGCAGTCAGAACAGTAAAGAGACCCAGTACTTC.

This clonotype was found many times. This chain connects TRBV5-1 to TRBJ1-2; possible D gene TRBD1, 6 bases. This CDR3 comprises 13 residues. The V and J ends lost 5 bases and 5 bases respectively, with 13 bases between them. Germline V gives CDR1 SGHRS, CDR2 YFSETQ. The CDR3 DNA is TGCGCCAGCAGGCGTACAGGGAATTATGGCTACACCTTC. Translated: CASRRTGNYGYTF.

The CDR3 DNA reads TGTGCCAGCAGCGCCGCGGGACAGGGTGGCGGGGAGCTGTTTTTT. Translated, it gives CASSAAGQGGGELFF. The chain couples TRBV9 to TRBJ2-2; 9 bases match TRBD1. CDR3 length: 15 residues. V gave up 3 bases and J gave up 7 bases; unmatched junction bases: 7. Germline V CDR1 and CDR2: SGDLS, YYNGEE. Drawing the rest from reference TRBV9 and TRBJ2-2, the complete variable domain is DSGVTQTPKHLITATGQRVTLRCSPRSGDLSVYWYQQSLDQGLQFLIQYYNGEERAKGNILERFSAQQFPDLHSELNLSSLELGDSALYFCASSAAGQGGGELFFGEGSRLTVL.

This clonotype showed up just a few times. This chain links TRBV29-1 with TRBJ1-2; D not resolved. This CDR3 contains 15 residues. Germline loops: CDR1 SQVTM, CDR2 ANQGSEA. Trimming left V 1 base short and J 2 bases short, with 14 bases between. For the CDR3, the DNA is TGCAGCGTTGAAGTCATAGGACCGAAGAACTATGGCTACACCTTC. Its protein is CSVEVIGPKNYGYTF. Based on the CDR3 plus reference TRBV29-1 and TRBJ1-2, the full variable domain is SAVISQKPSRDICQRGTSLTIQCQVDSQVTMMFWYRQQPGQSLTLIATANQGSEATYESGFVIDKFPISRPNLTFSTLTVSNMSPEDSSIYLCSVEVIGPKNYGYTFGSGTRLTVV.